Detailed here is one T cell receptor (beta chain). Original processing notes: Amplified reference gene primers provided the basis for estimating nucleated cell counts. Sequencing used immunoSEQ multiplex PCR; TCRdb keeps in-frame clones, though not all of them. V, J and clone size were drawn from that table, and D and trimming were deduced from the DNA. Of more than 150,000 clones in the sample, around 95% were seen once. This entry is derived from a study of blood T cell repertoires in COVID-19. CDR3 length: 11 residues. The germline V and J ends were trimmed by 6 bases and 3 bases, with 6 bases remaining between them.

Sequencing input: peripheral blood. This receptor was obtained from a man aged 30 to 45 with COVID-19, enrolled during active disease. V usage is TRBV12-3 or TRBV12-4 and J usage is TRBJ2-7, with D hard to call. The CDR3 DNA reads TGTGCCAGCAGCCCTTACTACGAGCAGTACTTC. Protein product: CASSPYYEQYF.